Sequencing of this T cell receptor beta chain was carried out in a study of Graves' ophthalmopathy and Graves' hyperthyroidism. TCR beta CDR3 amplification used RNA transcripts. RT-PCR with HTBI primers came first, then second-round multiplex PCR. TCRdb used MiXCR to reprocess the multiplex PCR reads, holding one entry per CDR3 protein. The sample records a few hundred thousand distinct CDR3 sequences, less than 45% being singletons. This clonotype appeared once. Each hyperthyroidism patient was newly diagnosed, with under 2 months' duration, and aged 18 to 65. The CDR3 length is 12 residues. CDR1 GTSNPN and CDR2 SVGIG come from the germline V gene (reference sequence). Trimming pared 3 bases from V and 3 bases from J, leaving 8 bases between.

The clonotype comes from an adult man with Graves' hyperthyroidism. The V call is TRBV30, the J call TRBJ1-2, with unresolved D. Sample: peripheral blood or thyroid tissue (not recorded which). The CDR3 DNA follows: TGTGCCTGGAGCGGAAATTACTATGGCTACACCTTC. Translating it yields CAWSGNYYGYTF.